This TCR beta chain was sequenced during a study of vaccination effects on CD4 cells after COVID-19. For the study at large: The vaccine given was either BNT162b2 or mRNA-1273, in two doses.

Antigen-specific CD4+ T cell clonotypes were called by their expansion after viral peptide-pool culture in ViraFEST. CD4+ T cells were isolated after 10 days of culture. Nobody among the vaccine recipients had prior SARS-CoV-2 infection (nucleocapsid antibodies were negative). Cells had half their medium changed to IL-2 medium on days 3 and 7. With V trimmed by 3 bases and J by 0 bases, 9 bases remained unmatched. This CDR3 spans 19 amino acids. CDR1 and CDR2 (germline): KGHSH, LQKENI. Whole-study results and caveats: In healthy vaccinees, only 1 of 255 vaccine-induced clones cross-reacted with common cold coronaviruses.

This clone has just one count. What it binds is not known. Generated by immunoSEQ multiplex PCR, the TCRdb table keeps only in-frame clones and is missing some. Of roughly 75,000 clones listed, about 65% were seen once; the top ten hold over 4%. The sequence was collected from a human donor who received a COVID-19 vaccine. This chain uses TRBV18 with TRBJ2-1; 12 nucleotides align to TRBD2. Sample: CD4+ T cells from PBMCs cultured with HCoV-OC43 spike peptides, taken before COVID-19 vaccination. Subset of the sample: HCoV-OC43 spike overlapping peptide pool stimulation. The CDR3 coding sequence is TGTGCCAGCTCACCTCGCCGGACTAGCGGGGTCAGCTCCTACAATGAGCAGTTCTTC. It encodes CASSPRRTSGVSSYNEQFF.